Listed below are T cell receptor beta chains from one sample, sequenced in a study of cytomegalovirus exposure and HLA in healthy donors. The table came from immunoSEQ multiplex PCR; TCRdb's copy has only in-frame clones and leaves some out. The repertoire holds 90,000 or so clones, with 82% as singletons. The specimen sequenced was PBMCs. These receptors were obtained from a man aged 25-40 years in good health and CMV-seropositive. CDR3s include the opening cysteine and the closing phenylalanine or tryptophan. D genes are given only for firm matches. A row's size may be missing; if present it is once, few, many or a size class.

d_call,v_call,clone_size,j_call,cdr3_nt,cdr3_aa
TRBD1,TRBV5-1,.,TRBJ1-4,TGCGCCAGCAGCCCGGGACAGCCAGCAACTAATGAAAAACTGTTTTTT,CASSPGQPATNEKLFF
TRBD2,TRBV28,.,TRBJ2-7,TGTGCCAGCAGTAGGACTAGCGGGAGTAAATCCTACGAGCAGTACTTC,CASSRTSGSKSYEQYF
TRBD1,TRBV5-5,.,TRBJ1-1,TGTGCCAGCAGCCCCCGGGACAGGGGGCTGGTCACTGAAGCTTTCTTT,CASSPRDRGLVTEAFF
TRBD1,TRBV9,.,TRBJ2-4,TGTGCCAGCAGCGTAGGGGTGGGACAGGGGGCTTTCAAAAACATTCAGTACTTC,CASSVGVGQGAFKNIQYF
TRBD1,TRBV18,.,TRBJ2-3,TGTGCCAGCTCACCGACAGGGGGTGGCACAGATACGCAGTATTTT,CASSPTGGGTDTQYF
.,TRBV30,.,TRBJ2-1,TGTGCCTGGAGTCTCTACAATGAGCAGTTCTTC,CAWSLYNEQFF
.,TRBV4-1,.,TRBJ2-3,TGCGCCAGCAGCCCTGGAGGCGGAGGGGTCCCAGATACGCAGTATTTT,CASSPGGGGVPDTQYF
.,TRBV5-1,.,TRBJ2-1,TGCGCCAGCAGCTCGTTAGGGGCTTACAATGAGCAGTTCTTC,CASSSLGAYNEQFF
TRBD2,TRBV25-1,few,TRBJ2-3,TGTGCCAGCAGTGAGATGGCGGGAGGCACAGATACGCAGTATTTT,CASSEMAGGTDTQYF
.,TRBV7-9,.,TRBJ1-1,TGTGCCAGCAGCTTAGCTGCGGGGTTGATGAACACTGAAGCTTTCTTT,CASSLAAGLMNTEAFF
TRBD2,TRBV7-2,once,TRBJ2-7,TGTGCCAGCAGCCCCCTAAGCGGGAGTCAGCAGTACTTC,CASSPLSGSQQYF
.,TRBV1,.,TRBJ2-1,TGCACCAGCTCCCCATTTCGGGATGAGCAGTTCTTC,CTSSPFRDEQFF
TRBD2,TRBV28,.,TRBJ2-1,TGTGCCAGCAGGGCTAGCGGGAAGGATGAGCAGTTCTTC,CASRASGKDEQFF
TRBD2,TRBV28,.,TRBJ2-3,TGTGCCAGCAGTTTTCAAGGGGCCGGGAGGGGGGGGAGCACAGATACGCAGTATTTT,CASSFQGAGRGGSTDTQYF
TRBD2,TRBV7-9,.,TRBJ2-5,TGTTCCAGCAGCCACGGACTAGCGTTCCAAGAGACCCAGTACTTC,CSSSHGLAFQETQYF
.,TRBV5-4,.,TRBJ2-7,TGTGCCAGCAGCCCTACAGGGAGTCCCTACGAGCAGTACTTC,CASSPTGSPYEQYF
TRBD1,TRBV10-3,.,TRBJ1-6,TGTGCCATCAGTGTGGGACAGGGTAATTCACCCCTCCACTTT,CAISVGQGNSPLHF
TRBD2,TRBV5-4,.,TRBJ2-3,TGTGCCAGCAGCTTGGGACTAGCGGGACCAGATACGCAGTATTTT,CASSLGLAGPDTQYF
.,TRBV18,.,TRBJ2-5,TGTGCCAGCTCGCGATTGACCGGGACAAATTACCAAGAGACCCAGTACTTC,CASSRLTGTNYQETQYF
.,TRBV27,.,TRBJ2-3,TGTGCCAGCAGCCCCATGGTCAGGGTCACAGATACGCAGTATTTT,CASSPMVRVTDTQYF
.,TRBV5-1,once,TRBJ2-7,TGCGCCAGCAGCTTGGGAGGGCCCCCCGAGCAGTACTTC,CASSLGGPPEQYF
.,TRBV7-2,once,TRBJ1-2,TGTGCCAGCAGCGCAGGACAGAACAACTATGGCTACACCTTC,CASSAGQNNYGYTF
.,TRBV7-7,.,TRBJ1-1,TGTGCCAGCAGCCCTTTTCAAGGGGGCACTGAAGCTTTCTTT,CASSPFQGGTEAFF
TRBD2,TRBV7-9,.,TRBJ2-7,TGTGCCAGCAGCTTGGCGGGAGGGCCAGAGTCCTACGAGCAGTACTTC,CASSLAGGPESYEQYF
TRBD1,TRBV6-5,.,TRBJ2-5,TGTGCCAGCCGGACAGGGCAGGGGCGAGAGACCCAGTACTTC,CASRTGQGRETQYF
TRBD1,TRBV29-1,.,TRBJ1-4,TGCAGCGTTGAAGGGACAGGGGATAATGAAAAACTGTTTTTT,CSVEGTGDNEKLFF
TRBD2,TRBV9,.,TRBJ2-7,TGTGCCAGCAGCGTAGATGGCGGGAGGCAGAGAAACGAGCAGTACTTC,CASSVDGGRQRNEQYF
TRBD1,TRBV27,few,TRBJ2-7,TGTGCCAGCGGAGTACAGGGGGCATTAGAGCAGTACTTC,CASGVQGALEQYF
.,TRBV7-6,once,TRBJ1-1,TGTGCCAGCAGCTATTATATGAACACTGAAGCTTTCTTT,CASSYYMNTEAFF
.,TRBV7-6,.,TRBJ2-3,TGTGCCAGCAGCCTCGGAACGGGGAACACAGATACGCAGTATTTT,CASSLGTGNTDTQYF
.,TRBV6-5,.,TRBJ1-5,TGTGCCAGCAGTAGTCAACAGGGCCAAGGTCAGCCCCAGCATTTT,CASSSQQGQGQPQHF
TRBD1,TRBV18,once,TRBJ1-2,TGTGCCAGCTCACCGGGGACAGGGGTTAACTATGGCTACACCTTC,CASSPGTGVNYGYTF
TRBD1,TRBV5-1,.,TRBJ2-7,TGCGCCAGCAGCCGTTCGACAGGGGCCTACGAGCAGTACTTC,CASSRSTGAYEQYF
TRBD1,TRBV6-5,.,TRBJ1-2,TGTGCCAGCATCTCGACAGGGAATGGCTACACCTTC,CASISTGNGYTF
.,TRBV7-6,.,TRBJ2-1,TGTGCCAGCAGCTCTGAGGGCTTCTACAATGAGCAGTTCTTC,CASSSEGFYNEQFF
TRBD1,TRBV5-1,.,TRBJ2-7,TGCGCCAGCAGCTCACCCCTGGACAGGGGGCAGGACGAGCAGTACTTC,CASSSPLDRGQDEQYF
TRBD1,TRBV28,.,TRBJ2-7,TGTGCCAGCAGCCCGGGGACAGTCGTCCACGAGCAGTACTTC,CASSPGTVVHEQYF
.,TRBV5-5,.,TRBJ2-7,TGTGCCAGCGGACGACAGGGAGGCAACGAGCAGTACTTC,CASGRQGGNEQYF
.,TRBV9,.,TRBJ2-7,TGTGCCAGCAAAAGAGGGTCGAGCGGCGAGCAGTACTTC,CASKRGSSGEQYF
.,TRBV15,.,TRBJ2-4,TGTGCCACCAGCAGCATCCCTGGGCGGGAAAACATTCAGTACTTC,CATSSIPGRENIQYF
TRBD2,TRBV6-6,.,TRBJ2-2,TGTGCCAGCACGCAGCGGGAGGGCACCGGGGAGCTGTTTTTT,CASTQREGTGELFF
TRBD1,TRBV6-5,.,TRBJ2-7,TGTGCCAGCAGAGAAACCCGGACAGGATCCTACGAGCAGTACTTC,CASRETRTGSYEQYF
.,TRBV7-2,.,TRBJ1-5,TGTGCCAGCAGCTCAGCAACAGGGAATCAGCCCCAGCATTTT,CASSSATGNQPQHF
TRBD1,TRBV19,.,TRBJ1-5,TGTGCCAGTAGTATTGATGGTAGTTTTAGCAGGGGGACTCAGCCCCAGCATTTT,CASSIDGSFSRGTQPQHF
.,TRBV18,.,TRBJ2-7,TGTGCCAGCTCCCCCGGGAGCTCCTACGAGCAGTACTTC,CASSPGSSYEQYF
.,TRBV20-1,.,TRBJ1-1,TGCAGTGCAATAGTGAACACTGAAGCTTTCTTT,CSAIVNTEAFF
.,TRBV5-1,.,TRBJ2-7,TGCGCCAGCAGCTGGGGGACCGGGGGCTACGAGCAGTACTTC,CASSWGTGGYEQYF
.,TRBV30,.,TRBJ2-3,TGTGCCTGGAGTGTACGGAGCACAGATACGCAGTATTTT,CAWSVRSTDTQYF
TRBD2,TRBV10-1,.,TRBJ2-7,TGCGCCAGCAGTGAGAGAAGCGGGAGAATCCACGAGCAGTACTTC,CASSERSGRIHEQYF
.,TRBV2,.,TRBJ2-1,TGTGCCAGCAGTGAAACCGGAGGAGGAGGCAGCGAGCAGTTCTTC,CASSETGGGGSEQFF
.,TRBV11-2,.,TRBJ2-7,TGTGCCAGCAGCTTACAGGGGAGCTACGAGCAGTACTTC,CASSLQGSYEQYF
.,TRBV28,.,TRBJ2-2,TGTGCCAGCAGGCGACTCCCTGCCGGGGAGCTGTTTTTT,CASRRLPAGELFF
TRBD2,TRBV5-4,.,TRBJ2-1,TGTGCCAGCTCGGAAAAGAGGACTAGCTACAATGAGCAGTTCTTC,CASSEKRTSYNEQFF
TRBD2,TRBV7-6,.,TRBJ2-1,TGTGCCAGCAGCTTATGGCGGGAGTACAATGAGCAGTTCTTC,CASSLWREYNEQFF
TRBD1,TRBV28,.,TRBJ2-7,TGTGCCAGCACCACCAGAAGGACAGGGGGTGGGCGTGAGCAGTACTTC,CASTTRRTGGGREQYF
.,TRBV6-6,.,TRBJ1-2,TGTGCCAGCAGTACAAACAGGTTCAACTATGGCTACACCTTC,CASSTNRFNYGYTF
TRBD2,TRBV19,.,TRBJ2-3,TGTGCCAGTAGTATGGGCTGGGGGACTAGCGGGATACTCACAGATACGCAGTATTTT,CASSMGWGTSGILTDTQYF
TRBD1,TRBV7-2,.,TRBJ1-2,TGTGCCAGCAGCGCCCGACAGGGCGGAAGGAATGGCTACACCTTC,CASSARQGGRNGYTF
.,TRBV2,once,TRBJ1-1,TGTGCCAGCAGTGAAGCACCTCCGGGACACCTGAACACTGAAGCTTTCTTT,CASSEAPPGHLNTEAFF
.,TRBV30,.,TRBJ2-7,TGTGCCTGTAGGATTAGCATTTACGAGCAGTACTTC,CACRISIYEQYF